The clone carrying this T cell receptor (beta chain) was observed a few times. No antigen is known for it. This record comes from a study of T-cell memory formation after mild COVID-19. As for the study in general: Across donors, TCR clusters were largely donor specific. Findings and caveats of the study: Pre-infection memory contained some responding clones, which suggested that cross-reactive memory had joined.

TCRdb ran MiXCR on the 5' RACE reads and lists one entry per CDR3 protein. The data hold a few hundred thousand distinct CDR3 sequences, with less than 9.5% observed a single time. Per the germline V gene, CDR1 is MNHEY and CDR2 is SMNVEV (reference sequence). The CDR3 is 14 residues long. Trimming stripped 0 bases from V and 5 bases from J, with 10 bases between. The sequenced sample consisted of PBMCs or a T cell subset sorted from them (not recorded which). The TCR originated in a young man who had mild COVID-19 (a few samples of this study predate the infection). Cell type and time point are not known. V and J are TRBV27 and TRBJ2-5; D gene unclear. CDR3 region: CASSLSPAAETQYF. DNA of the CDR3: TGTGCCAGCAGTTTATCCCCTGCGGCGGAGACCCAGTACTTC.